This entry lists 25 T cell receptor beta chains sequenced from one sample in a study of cytomegalovirus exposure and HLA in healthy donors. Vbeta (60) and Jbeta (13) primers were used in the PCR. Libraries were prepared by immunoSEQ multiplex PCR; TCRdb keeps only in-frame clonotypes and omits some of them. Of about 160,000 clones listed, approximately 79% are singletons. What was sequenced was PBMCs. The receptors come from a man in his forties or fifties in good health and CMV-seronegative.

The rearrangement uses TRBV5-1 and TRBJ2-5; the match to TRBD1 covers 8 bases. Per the germline V gene, CDR1 is SGHRS and CDR2 is YFSETQ. V lost 1 base and J lost 5; bases outside the gene matches: 7. The CDR3 totals 15 residues. The CDR3 DNA follows: TGCGCCAGCAGCTTGAGGCAGGGGGCATTCGAGACCCAGTACTTC. Translating it yields CASSLRQGAFETQYF.

J is TRBJ1-1 and V is TRBV7-8; the D is unclear. Germline values: CDR1 SGHVS, CDR2 FQNEAQ. V lost 1 base and J 8 bases, leaving 14 bases between the germline ends. This CDR3 is 14 amino acids long. The CDR3 spells CASSLGADRGEAFF. CDR3 nucleotide sequence: TGTGCCAGCAGCTTAGGAGCAGACCGGGGAGAAGCTTTCTTT. The entire variable domain, with the rest obtained from reference TRBV7-8 and TRBJ1-1, is as follows: GAGVSQSPRYKVAKRGQDVALRCDPISGHVSLFWYQQALGQGPEFLTYFQNEAQLDKSGLPSDRFFAERPEGSVSTLKIQRTQQEDSAVYLCASSLGADRGEAFFGQGTRLTVV.

The genes are TRBV7-3 and TRBJ2-7; the match to TRBD2 covers 7 bases. The trim removed 8 bases at V and 12 bases at J, leaving 13 bases unmatched. Germline-derived CDR1 and CDR2 are SGHTA and FQGTGA. The CDR3 loop spans 12 amino acids. The CDR3 nucleotides read TGTGCCAGCTCCAAAATGGGGGGGATAATGTACTTC. This translates into CASSKMGGIMYF.

This chain links TRBV5-1 with TRBJ1-1; D call uncertain. The CDR3 loop spans 13 amino acids. Between the trimmed V and J ends, which lost 5 bases and 0 bases, there was a span of 8 bases. CDR1 and CDR2 (germline): SGHRS, YFSETQ. The CDR3 DNA is TGCGCCAGCAGGGGCTACATGAACACTGAAGCTTTCTTT. Protein: CASRGYMNTEAFF.

The chain combines TRBV9 with TRBJ1-2, with D unclear. Trimming left V 0 bases short and J 5 bases short, with 14 bases between. The CDR3 length is 15 residues. Per the germline V gene, CDR1 is SGDLS and CDR2 is YYNGEE. The CDR3 is CASSVGGSGYYGYTF. In nucleotides, the CDR3 is TGTGCCAGCAGCGTAGGCGGATCGGGGTATTATGGCTACACCTTC. Variable domain in full (rest from reference TRBV9 and TRBJ1-2): DSGVTQTPKHLITATGQRVTLRCSPRSGDLSVYWYQQSLDQGLQFLIQYYNGEERAKGNILERFSAQQFPDLHSELNLSSLELGDSALYFCASSVGGSGYYGYTFGSGTRLTVV.

This clone was counted a few times. This chain connects TRBV28 to TRBJ2-7; possible D gene TRBD1, 5 bases. Deletions cut 7 bases from V and 2 bases from J, with 15 bases between. CDR3 size: 14 residues. The germline gives CDR1 MDHEN, CDR2 SYDVKM. DNA for the CDR3: TGTGCCAGCATCCCGCCGACAGTTCCCTACGAGCAGTACTTC. This gives the protein CASIPPTVPYEQYF.

CDR3 amino acids: CASIGAGVPREQYF. CDR3 in DNA: TGTGCCAGCATAGGGGCGGGGGTCCCCCGCGAGCAGTACTTC. This chain links TRBV28 with TRBJ2-7; 7 bases are shared with TRBD2. In germline, CDR1 is MDHEN, CDR2 SYDVKM. V trimming: 7 bases; J trimming: 6 bases; junction bases outside the gene matches: 12. This CDR3 comprises 14 residues.

The chain is built from TRBV6-1 and TRBJ1-4; no clear D. Germline V gives CDR1 MNHNS, CDR2 SASEGT. Trimming removed 8 bases at V and 6 bases at J, with 13 bases between. There are 13 residues in the CDR3. This CDR3 is CASSLVPHEKLFF. CDR3 DNA: TGTGCCAGCTCCCTAGTTCCCCATGAAAAACTGTTTTTT.

V is TRBV12-5 and J is TRBJ2-1; D is ambiguous. Trimming stripped 9 bases from V and 2 bases from J, with 11 bases between. In germline, CDR1 is LGHNT, CDR2 FRNRAP. CDR3 length equals 13 residues. The CDR3 loop reads CASAAGTYNEQFF. In DNA form, the CDR3 reads TGTGCTAGCGCTGCAGGTACCTACAATGAGCAGTTCTTC.

The chain links TRBV19 to TRBJ1-1; TRBD1 aligns across 9 bases. J lost 0 bases, V lost 5 bases, and 7 bases had no gene match. Looked up from germline, CDR1 is LNHDA and CDR2 is SQIVND (reference sequence). The CDR3 totals 16 residues. In DNA form, the CDR3 reads TGTGCCAGTAGTGAGGGACAGGGCTTCATGAACACTGAAGCTTTCTTT. Its translation is CASSEGQGFMNTEAFF.

Remarks on this clone: Additional DNA sequences in this sample encode the identical CDR3. The rearrangement joins TRBV18 to TRBJ2-5; no reliable D call. Germline V gene data show CDR1 as KGHSH and CDR2 as LQKENI. The CDR3 sequence is 13 residues long. Trimming took 1 base from V and 5 from J, leaving 8 bases between them. Here the CDR3 DNA reads TGTGCCAGCTCACCACGCGGCGGTGAGACCCAGTACTTC. This gives the protein CASSPRGGETQYF.

As to this clone: Germline is not matched at one junction end, which may reflect a read error. The genes are TRBV7-2 and TRBJ2-4; no clear D. Germline V lookup: CDR1 SGHTA, CDR2 FQGNSA. CDR3 length: 11 residues. The CDR3 sequence: CASSLGPEKNF. The CDR3 bases are TGTGCCAGCAGCTTAGGGCCGGAGAAGAACTTC.

As concerns this clone: The junction departs from germline at one end; a sequencing error may be responsible. V usage is TRBV7-3 and J usage is TRBJ2-1, with D tentatively TRBD2 (5 bases). The CDR3 has 13 amino acids. Looked up from germline, CDR1 is SGHTA and CDR2 is FQGTGA. This chain's CDR3 is CASSPTPGSEQFF. DNA of the CDR3: TGCGCCAGCAGCCCGACACCGGGGAGTGAGCAGTTCTTC.

The rearrangement uses TRBV9 and TRBJ1-4; D is unclear. This CDR3 spans 15 amino acids. Germline CDR1 SGDLS, CDR2 YYNGEE. Between the trimmed V and J ends, which lost 4 bases and 4 bases, there was a span of 14 bases. CDR3 amino acids: CASSSWEGNNEKLFF. CDR3 DNA: TGTGCCAGCAGCTCATGGGAGGGAAATAATGAAAAACTGTTTTTT. The complete variable domain, with remaining parts taken from reference TRBV9 and TRBJ1-4, reads DSGVTQTPKHLITATGQRVTLRCSPRSGDLSVYWYQQSLDQGLQFLIQYYNGEERAKGNILERFSAQQFPDLHSELNLSSLELGDSALYFCASSSWEGNNEKLFFGSGTQLSVL.

The rearrangement links TRBV30 to TRBJ2-3; TRBD1 matches at 7 bases. Trimming at V came to 0 bases and at J to 3 bases, leaving 9 bases not matched to a gene. In germline, CDR1 is GTSNPN, CDR2 SVGIG (reference sequence). The CDR3 is made up of 16 amino acids. The CDR3: CAWSVSWDSVTDTQYF. The DNA for the CDR3 is TGTGCCTGGAGTGTAAGTTGGGACAGCGTTACAGATACGCAGTATTTT.

The chain couples TRBV7-2 to TRBJ2-3; perhaps TRBD2 as D (6 bases). CDR3 length equals 15 residues. Trimming left V 4 bases short and J 2 bases short, with 13 bases between. The germline V gene has CDR1 SGHTA and CDR2 FQGNSA. CDR3 amino acids: CASSSTTRSTDTQYF. CDR3 DNA: TGTGCCAGCAGCTCCACGACTAGATCCACAGATACGCAGTATTTT.

The V and J genes are TRBV4-3 and TRBJ2-2; a weak D match, TRBD2 (6 bases). V gave up 0 bases and J gave up 4 bases, with 12 bases separating them. CDR1 LGHNA and CDR2 YSLEER come from the germline V gene. The CDR3 has 16 amino acids. The CDR3 region is CASSQEGRGFTGELFF. In nucleotides, the CDR3 is TGCGCCAGCAGCCAAGAGGGGCGGGGCTTCACCGGGGAGCTGTTTTTT.

This clone was counted a single time. Additional DNA sequences in this sample encode the identical CDR3. The chain combines TRBV5-1 with TRBJ1-4; D might be TRBD1 (6 bases). Trimming took off 1 base at V and 2 bases at J, with 6 bases between the two ends. In germline, CDR1 is SGHRS, CDR2 YFSETQ. The CDR3 totals 14 residues. CDR3 sequence: CASSLTGTNEKLFF. The CDR3, as DNA: TGCGCCAGCAGCTTGACAGGGACTAATGAAAAACTGTTTTTT.

V is TRBV18 and J is TRBJ2-7, with 8 bases fitting TRBD2. The CDR3 sequence is 14 residues long. Germline trimming cut 6 bases from V and 6 bases from J; bases unmatched to any gene: 10. Germline V gene sequence: CDR1 KGHSH, CDR2 LQKENI. The CDR3 region is CASSFKESGGEQYF. The CDR3, as DNA: TGTGCCAGCTCGTTCAAGGAGAGCGGGGGCGAGCAGTACTTC. Drawing the rest from reference TRBV18 and TRBJ2-7, the complete variable domain is NAGVMQNPRHLVRRRGQEARLRCSPMKGHSHVYWYRQLPEEGLKFMVYLQKENIIDESGMPKERFSAEFPKEGPSILRIQQVVRGDSAAYFCASSFKESGGEQYFGPGTRLTVT.

The gene calls are TRBV5-1 and TRBJ2-7; 10 bases match TRBD1. The CDR3 runs to 16 residues. From germline, CDR1 is SGHRS and CDR2 YFSETQ. The trim removed 0 bases at V and 5 bases at J, leaving 8 bases unmatched. CDR3 sequence reads: CASSLGPGQGFNEQYF. The CDR3 DNA sequence: TGCGCCAGCAGCTTGGGCCCGGGACAGGGGTTCAACGAGCAGTACTTC. Together with reference TRBV5-1 and TRBJ2-7, the CDR3 gives the full variable domain: KAGVTQTPRYLIKTRGQQVTLSCSPISGHRSVSWYQQTPGQGLQFLFEYFSETQRNKGNFPGRFSGRQFSNSRSEMNVSTLELGDSALYLCASSLGPGQGFNEQYFGPGTRLTVT.

The gene calls are TRBV7-2 and TRBJ2-3, with 9 bases that match TRBD1. Germline values: CDR1 SGHTA, CDR2 FQGNSA. The junction had 6 bases not matched to a gene; V was cut back by 1 base and J by 4 bases. The CDR3 covers 16 residues. The chain's CDR3 is CASSLVGTGNPDTQYF. DNA for the CDR3: TGTGCCAGCAGCTTAGTGGGGACAGGGAACCCAGATACGCAGTATTTT.

In regard to this clone: Sequence at one end of the junction differs from germline and may be a read error. The V and J genes are TRBV6-5 and TRBJ2-7; 8 bases fit TRBD2. Germline V gene lookup returns CDR1 MNHEY and CDR2 SVGAGI. The CDR3 runs 14 residues. CDR3 sequence reads: CTSSYSGGRDEQYF. The CDR3 DNA is TGTACCAGCAGTTACTCGGGAGGGCGCGACGAGCAGTACTTC.

The chain joins TRBV6-1 to TRBJ2-7; 8 bases line up with TRBD1. Looked up from germline, CDR1 is MNHNS and CDR2 is SASEGT. After removal of 7 bases from V and 1 base from J, the junction contained 3 bases not matched to a gene. There are 13 residues in the CDR3. The CDR3 spells CASKRTGSYEQYF. In DNA form, the CDR3 reads TGTGCCAGCAAGAGGACAGGGTCCTACGAGCAGTACTTC.

This clone showed up just once. Other nucleotide sequences from this sample produce the same CDR3. In DNA form, the CDR3 reads TGTGCCAGCAGTTCCCTAGCGGGGGGCTACAATGAGCAGTTCTTC. Amino acid sequence: CASSSLAGGYNEQFF. The chain uses TRBV6-5 and TRBJ2-1, with 11 bases that match TRBD2. The CDR3 contains 15 residues. Germline CDR1 and CDR2: MNHEY and SVGAGI. V was pared by 4 bases and J by 3 bases, with 2 bases of the junction left unmatched.

The V and J genes are TRBV5-1 and TRBJ2-1; TRBD2 aligns across 10 bases. The CDR3 runs 15 residues. The V segment lost 3 bases and the J segment 6 bases; nucleotides outside the gene matches: 6. Germline V gives CDR1 SGHRS, CDR2 YFSETQ. In nucleotides, the CDR3 is TGCGCCAGCAGCTCCGGGACTAGCGACGTCAATGAGCAGTTCTTC. Translated, it gives CASSSGTSDVNEQFF.